The present entry profiles one T cell receptor beta chain with its context. These data come from a study of blood T cell repertoires in COVID-19. Profiled with immunoSEQ multiplex PCR; TCRdb holds only in-frame clones, not every one. Among roughly 150,000 clones listed, approximately 90% were seen once. The receptor comes from a woman between 65 and 79 years old with COVID-19, enrolled during active disease. The sample comprised peripheral blood.

The CDR3: CASSVYLSSYNSPLHF. The CDR3 DNA is TGTGCCAGCAGCGTATACCTAAGCTCCTATAATTCACCCCTCCACTTT. The V call is TRBV9, the J call TRBJ1-6; D is uncertain. The V end lost 1 base, the J end lost 0 bases, and 8 bases lay between the germline ends. From germline, CDR1 is SGDLS and CDR2 YYNGEE. The length of the CDR3 is 16 residues.